The 14 T cell receptor beta chains below all came from one sample that was sequenced in a study of cytomegalovirus exposure and HLA in healthy donors. The PCR employed 60 Vbeta primers together with 13 Jbeta primers. Clones were sequenced by immunoSEQ multiplex PCR, and TCRdb holds only the in-frame ones, with some missing. The sample consists of 300,000 or so clones, roughly 86% of them appearing once. Sequenced sample: PBMCs. Receptors were obtained from a middle-aged woman in good health and CMV-seropositive.

As to this clone: The sample contains more than one DNA sequence encoding this CDR3. J is TRBJ1-1 and V is TRBV18; D may be TRBD1 (5 bases). V lost 4 bases and J lost 0, with 6 bases in between. Germline CDR1 and CDR2: KGHSH and LQKENI. The CDR3 loop spans 13 amino acids. This chain's CDR3 is CASSQGMNTEAFF. Written as DNA, the CDR3 is TGTGCCAGCTCACAGGGGATGAACACTGAAGCTTTCTTT.

The genes are TRBV19 and TRBJ2-6, with 7 bases identical to TRBD2. Germline CDR1 and CDR2: LNHDA and SQIVND (reference sequence). The trim removed 3 bases at V and 2 bases at J, leaving 1 base unmatched. The CDR3 consists of 15 residues. The CDR3 coding sequence is TGTGCCAGTAGTATGGGGGGGGCTGGGGCCAACGTCCTGACTTTC. Amino acids: CASSMGGAGANVLTF.

J is TRBJ1-4 and V is TRBV5-4, with a possible D match to TRBD1 (5 bases). V shed 2 bases and J shed 5 bases, with 7 bases lying between them. The germline CDR1 and CDR2 sequences are SGHNT and YYREEE (reference sequence). The CDR3 runs 13 residues. The CDR3 loop is CASSFNRNEKLFF. CDR3 nucleotides: TGTGCCAGCAGCTTTAACAGGAATGAAAAACTGTTTTTT.

V usage is TRBV5-6 and J usage is TRBJ1-1; no firm D call. The V gene lost 3 bases and the J gene lost 1 base, with 7 bases spanning the gap. The length of the CDR3 is 13 residues. CDR1 and CDR2 (germline): SGHDT, YYEEEE. As DNA, the CDR3 is TGTGCCAGCAGCTCACCCGGGAACACTGAAGCTTTCTTT. This gives the protein CASSSPGNTEAFF.

The V call is TRBV19, the J call TRBJ2-7; 15 nucleotides align to TRBD2. V was clipped by 3 bases and J by 0 bases; unmatched bases: 3. The CDR3 covers 17 residues. CDR1 is LNHDA and CDR2 is SQIVND in the germline V gene (reference sequence). Here the CDR3 DNA reads TGTGCCAGTAGTATCGGGACTAGCGGGAGGAACTCCTACGAGCAGTACTTC. It codes for CASSIGTSGRNSYEQYF.

The V gene is TRBV4-1, the J gene TRBJ2-3; TRBD1 agrees at 7 bases. The CDR3 has 16 amino acids. V shed 3 bases and J 0 bases; nucleotides not matched to a gene: 6. Germline CDR1 reads MGHRA; CDR2 reads YSYEKL. CDR3 sequence: CASSHEDRSSTDTQYF. The DNA for the CDR3 is TGCGCCAGCAGCCACGAGGACAGGTCTAGCACAGATACGCAGTATTTT.

The chain combines TRBV28 with TRBJ2-7; a weak D match, TRBD2 (6 bases). V was trimmed by 10 bases and J by 0 bases, leaving 16 bases between them. Germline-derived CDR1 and CDR2 are MDHEN and SYDVKM. The CDR3 contains 14 residues. The CDR3 protein is CATRGTGISYEQYF. CDR3 DNA: TGTGCCACCCGAGGGACTGGCATCTCCTACGAGCAGTACTTC.

This chain joins TRBV7-9 and TRBJ1-1; D gene ambiguous. Per the germline V gene, CDR1 is SEHNR and CDR2 is FQNEAQ (reference sequence). Trimming pared 3 bases from V and 4 bases from J, leaving 9 bases between. The CDR3 is 13 amino acids. This chain's CDR3 is CASSFDGVTEAFF. The CDR3 DNA reads TGTGCCAGCAGCTTTGACGGAGTCACTGAAGCTTTCTTT.

The chain carries TRBV30 and TRBJ2-5, with a possible D match to TRBD1 (5 bases). The CDR3 sequence is 12 residues long. CDR1 is GTSNPN and CDR2 is SVGIG in the germline V gene (reference sequence). V lost 2 bases, J lost 1 base, and 5 bases lay in between. The CDR3 sequence is CAWSRGQETQYF. The CDR3 bases are TGTGCCTGGAGTAGGGGCCAAGAGACCCAGTACTTC.

The table lists this clone with a count of one. This chain joins TRBV7-9 and TRBJ2-3; no clear D. Germline CDR1 and CDR2: SEHNR and FQNEAQ (reference sequence). This CDR3 comprises 12 residues. Trimming removed 6 bases from V and 2 bases from J, with 6 bases in between. The CDR3 loop reads CASRLNTDTQYF. The CDR3 nucleotides are TGTGCCAGCAGACTTAACACAGATACGCAGTATTTT.

The rearrangement links TRBV15 to TRBJ2-3; the match to TRBD2 covers 13 bases. CDR1 and CDR2 from the germline V gene are LNHNV and YYDKDF (reference sequence). The CDR3 runs to 18 residues. V shed 0 bases and J 9 bases; nucleotides not matched to a gene: 12. CDR3 protein: CATSRDLGTSGKIVTQYF. The CDR3 DNA follows: TGTGCCACCAGCAGAGATCTTGGGACTAGCGGGAAAATAGTCACGCAGTATTTT.

This chain joins TRBV18 and TRBJ2-2, with D possibly TRBD1 on 5 matching bases. The length of the CDR3 is 15 residues. Germline V lookup: CDR1 KGHSH, CDR2 LQKENI. V lost 2 bases to trimming and J lost 3 bases, with 10 bases between them. The CDR3 reads CASSPSTGYTGELFF. As DNA, the CDR3 is TGTGCCAGCTCACCATCTACAGGTTACACCGGGGAGCTGTTTTTT.

The chain couples TRBV28 to TRBJ2-5; TRBD1 aligns across 7 bases. The V and J ends lost 3 bases and 2 bases, in that order; junction bases with no gene match: 6. Germline CDR1 and CDR2: MDHEN and SYDVKM. The CDR3 is 15 residues long. The DNA for the CDR3 is TGTGCCAGCAGTTTGTGGGCACAGGGGCAAGAGACCCAGTACTTC. Protein: CASSLWAQGQETQYF. Filled out from reference TRBV28 and TRBJ2-5, the complete variable domain reads DVKVTQSSRYLVKRTGEKVFLECVQDMDHENMFWYRQDPGLGLRLIYFSYDVKMKEKGDIPEGYSVSREKKERFSLILESASTNQTSMYLCASSLWAQGQETQYFGPGTRLLVL.

This sequence joins TRBV4-1 and TRBJ2-5, with 10 bases identical to TRBD2. The CDR3 is made up of 17 amino acids. Trimming took 0 bases from V and 5 from J; bases not matched to a gene: 9. Germline V gene lookup returns CDR1 MGHRA and CDR2 YSYEKL. The CDR3 nucleotides read TGCGCCAGCAGCCAAGATGGGCTAGCGGGAGTTCGGGAGACCCAGTACTTC. Translating gives CASSQDGLAGVRETQYF.